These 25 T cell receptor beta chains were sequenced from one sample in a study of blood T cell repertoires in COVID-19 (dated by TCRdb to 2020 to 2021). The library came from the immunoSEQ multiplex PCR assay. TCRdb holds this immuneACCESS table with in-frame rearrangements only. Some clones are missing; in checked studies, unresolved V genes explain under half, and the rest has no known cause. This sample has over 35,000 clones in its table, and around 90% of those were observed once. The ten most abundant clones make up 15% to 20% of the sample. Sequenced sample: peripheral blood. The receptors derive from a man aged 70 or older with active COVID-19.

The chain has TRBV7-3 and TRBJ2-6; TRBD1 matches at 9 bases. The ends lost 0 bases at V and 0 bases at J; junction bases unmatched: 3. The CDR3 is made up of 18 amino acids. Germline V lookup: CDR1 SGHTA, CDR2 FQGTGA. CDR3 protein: CASSLTGTGSSGANVLTF. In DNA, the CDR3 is TGTGCCAGCAGCTTAACCGGGACAGGGAGCTCTGGGGCCAACGTCCTGACTTTC.

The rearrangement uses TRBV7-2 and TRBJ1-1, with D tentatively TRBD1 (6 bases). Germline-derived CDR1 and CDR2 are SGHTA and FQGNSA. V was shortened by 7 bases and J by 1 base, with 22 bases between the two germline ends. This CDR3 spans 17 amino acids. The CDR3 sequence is CASTPGGVGGQNTEAFF. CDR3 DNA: TGTGCCAGCACCCCGGGGGGGGTAGGGGGGCAGAACACTGAAGCTTTCTTT.

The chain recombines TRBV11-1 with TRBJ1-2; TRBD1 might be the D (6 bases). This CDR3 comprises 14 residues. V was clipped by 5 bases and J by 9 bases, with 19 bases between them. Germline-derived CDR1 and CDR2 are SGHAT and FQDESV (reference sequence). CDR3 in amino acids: CASSPQLGANRYTF. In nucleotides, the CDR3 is TGTGCCAGCAGCCCCCAATTGGGGGCGAATCGCTACACCTTC.

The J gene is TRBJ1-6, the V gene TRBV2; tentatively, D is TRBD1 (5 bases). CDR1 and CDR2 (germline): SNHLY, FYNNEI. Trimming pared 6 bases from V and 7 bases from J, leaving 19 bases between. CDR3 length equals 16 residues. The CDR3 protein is CASSEPMTVSNSPLHF. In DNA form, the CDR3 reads TGTGCCAGCAGCGAACCGATGACAGTCTCAAATTCACCCCTCCACTTT. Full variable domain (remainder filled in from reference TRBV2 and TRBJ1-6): EPEVTQTPSHQVTQMGQEVILRCVPISNHLYFYWYRQILGQKVEFLVSFYNNEISEKSEIFDDQFSVERPDGSNFTLKIRSTKLEDSAMYFCASSEPMTVSNSPLHFGNGTRLTVT.

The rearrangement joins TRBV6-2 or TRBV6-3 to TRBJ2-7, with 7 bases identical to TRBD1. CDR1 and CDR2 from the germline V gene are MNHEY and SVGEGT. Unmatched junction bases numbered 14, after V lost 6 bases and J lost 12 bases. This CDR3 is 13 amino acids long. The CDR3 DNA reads TGTGCCAGCAGCATATCCCAACGACAGGGATTGTACTTC. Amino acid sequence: CASSISQRQGLYF.

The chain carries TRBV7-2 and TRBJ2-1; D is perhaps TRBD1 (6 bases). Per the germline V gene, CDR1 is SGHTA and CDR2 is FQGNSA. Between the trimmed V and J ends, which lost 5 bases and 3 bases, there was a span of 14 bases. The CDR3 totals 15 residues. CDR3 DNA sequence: TGTGCCAGCAGCGTGGACAGAAGCTTCTACAATGAGCAGTTCTTC. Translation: CASSVDRSFYNEQFF.

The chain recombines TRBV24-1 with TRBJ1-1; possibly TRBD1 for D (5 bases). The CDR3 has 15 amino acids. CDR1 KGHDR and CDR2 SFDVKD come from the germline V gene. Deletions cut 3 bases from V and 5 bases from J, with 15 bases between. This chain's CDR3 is CATSDARGGGTEAFF. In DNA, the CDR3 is TGTGCCACCAGTGATGCTCGGGGCGGGGGAACTGAAGCTTTCTTT.

Written as DNA, the CDR3 is TGCGCCAGCAGCGGGGGCAGTGCGGCCAACGTCCTGACTTTC. It encodes CASSGGSAANVLTF. The V gene is TRBV5-1, the J gene TRBJ2-6; tentative D call: TRBD1 (6 bases). V shed 4 bases and J shed 6 bases, with 11 bases lying between them. The CDR3 has 14 residues. The germline CDR1 and CDR2 sequences are SGHRS and YFSETQ.

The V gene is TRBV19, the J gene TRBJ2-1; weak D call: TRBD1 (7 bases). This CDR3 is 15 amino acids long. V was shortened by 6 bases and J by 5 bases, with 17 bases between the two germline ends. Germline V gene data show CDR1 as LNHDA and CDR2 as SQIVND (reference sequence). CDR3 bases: TGTGCCAGTAGCGCCCCAGGGGGGAGGAACAATGAGCAGTTCTTC. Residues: CASSAPGGRNNEQFF.

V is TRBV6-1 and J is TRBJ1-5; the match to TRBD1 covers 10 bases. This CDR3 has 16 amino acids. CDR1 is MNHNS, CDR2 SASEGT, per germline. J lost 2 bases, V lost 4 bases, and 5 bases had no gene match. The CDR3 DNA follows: TGTGCCAGCAGTGCTGGGACAGGGGCGCGCAATCAGCCCCAGCATTTT. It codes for CASSAGTGARNQPQHF.

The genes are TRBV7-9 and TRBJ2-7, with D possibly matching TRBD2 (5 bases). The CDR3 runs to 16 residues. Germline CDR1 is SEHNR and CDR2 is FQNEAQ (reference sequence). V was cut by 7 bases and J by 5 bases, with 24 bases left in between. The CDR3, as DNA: TGTGCCAGCACCGCCCTCATCAGCGGAGGTAGACACGAGCAGTACTTC. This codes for CASTALISGGRHEQYF.

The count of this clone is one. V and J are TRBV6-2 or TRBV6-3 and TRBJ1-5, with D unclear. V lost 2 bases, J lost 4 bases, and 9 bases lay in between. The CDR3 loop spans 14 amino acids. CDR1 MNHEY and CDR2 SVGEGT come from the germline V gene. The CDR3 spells CASSYNSENQPQHF. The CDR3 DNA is TGTGCCAGCAGTTACAACTCGGAGAATCAGCCCCAGCATTTT.

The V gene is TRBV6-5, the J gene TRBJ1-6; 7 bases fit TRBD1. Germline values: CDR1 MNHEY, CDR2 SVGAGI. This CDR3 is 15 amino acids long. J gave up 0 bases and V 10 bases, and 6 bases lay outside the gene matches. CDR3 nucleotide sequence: TGTGCCATCCCGACAGGGAGCTCCTATAATTCACCCCTCCACTTT. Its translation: CAIPTGSSYNSPLHF.

CDR3 region: CASSLQGENSPLHF. CDR3 DNA sequence: TGTGCCAGCAGTCTACAGGGGGAGAATTCACCCCTCCACTTT. This chain uses TRBV27 with TRBJ1-6; 8 nucleotides match TRBD1. The CDR3 sequence is 14 residues long. CDR1 and CDR2 (germline): MNHEY, SMNVEV (reference sequence). V shed 5 bases and J 7 bases; nucleotides not matched to a gene: 4.

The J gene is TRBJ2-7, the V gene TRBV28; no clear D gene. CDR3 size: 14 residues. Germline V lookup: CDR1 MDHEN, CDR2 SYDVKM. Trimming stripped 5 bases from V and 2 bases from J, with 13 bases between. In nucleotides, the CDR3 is TGTGCCAGCAGTCCCCCTCACAATCCCTACGAGCAGTACTTC. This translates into CASSPPHNPYEQYF. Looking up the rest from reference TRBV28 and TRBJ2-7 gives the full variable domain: DVKVTQSSRYLVKRTGEKVFLECVQDMDHENMFWYRQDPGLGLRLIYFSYDVKMKEKGDIPEGYSVSREKKERFSLILESASTNQTSMYLCASSPPHNPYEQYFGPGTRLTVT.

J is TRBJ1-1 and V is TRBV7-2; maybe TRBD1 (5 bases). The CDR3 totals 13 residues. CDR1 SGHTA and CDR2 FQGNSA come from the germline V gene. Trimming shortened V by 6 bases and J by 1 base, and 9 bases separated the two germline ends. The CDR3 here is CASSFQGNTEAFF. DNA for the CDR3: TGTGCCAGCAGTTTCCAGGGGAACACTGAAGCTTTCTTT.

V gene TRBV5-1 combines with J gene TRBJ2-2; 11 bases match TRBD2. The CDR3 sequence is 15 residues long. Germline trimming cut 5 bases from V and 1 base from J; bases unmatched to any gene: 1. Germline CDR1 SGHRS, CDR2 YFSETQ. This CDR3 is CASSGTSGNTGELFF. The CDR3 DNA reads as TGCGCCAGCAGTGGGACTAGCGGGAACACCGGGGAGCTGTTTTTT.

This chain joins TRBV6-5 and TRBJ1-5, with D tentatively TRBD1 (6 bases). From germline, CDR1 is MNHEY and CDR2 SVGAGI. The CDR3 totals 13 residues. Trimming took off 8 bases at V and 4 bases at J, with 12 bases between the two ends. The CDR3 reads CASGRGGNQPQHF. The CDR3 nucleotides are TGTGCCAGCGGAAGGGGGGGGAATCAGCCCCAGCATTTT.

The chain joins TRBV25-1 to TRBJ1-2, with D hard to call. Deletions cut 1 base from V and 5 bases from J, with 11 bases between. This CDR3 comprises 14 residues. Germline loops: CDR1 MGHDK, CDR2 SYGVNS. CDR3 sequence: CASSESVSMYGYTF. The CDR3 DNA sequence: TGTGCCAGCAGTGAATCGGTGTCCATGTATGGCTACACCTTC.

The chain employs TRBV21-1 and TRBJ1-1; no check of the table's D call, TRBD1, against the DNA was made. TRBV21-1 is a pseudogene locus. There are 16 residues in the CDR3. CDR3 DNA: TGTGCCAGCAGCACCAAAAAGGGCAGGGGGGACACTGAAGCTTTCTTT. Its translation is CASSTKKGRGDTEAFF.

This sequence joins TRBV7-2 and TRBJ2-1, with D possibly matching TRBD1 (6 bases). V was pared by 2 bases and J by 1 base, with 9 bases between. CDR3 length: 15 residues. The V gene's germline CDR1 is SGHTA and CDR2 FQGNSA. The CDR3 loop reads CASSLLGGSYNEQFF. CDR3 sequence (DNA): TGTGCCAGCAGCTTATTAGGGGGTTCCTACAATGAGCAGTTCTTC.

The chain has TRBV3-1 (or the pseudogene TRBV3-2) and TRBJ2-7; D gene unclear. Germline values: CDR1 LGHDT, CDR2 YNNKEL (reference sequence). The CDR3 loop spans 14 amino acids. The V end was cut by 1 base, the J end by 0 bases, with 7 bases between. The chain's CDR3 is CASSQGPGSYEQYF. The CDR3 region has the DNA TGTGCCAGCAGCCAAGGCCCCGGCTCCTACGAGCAGTACTTC.

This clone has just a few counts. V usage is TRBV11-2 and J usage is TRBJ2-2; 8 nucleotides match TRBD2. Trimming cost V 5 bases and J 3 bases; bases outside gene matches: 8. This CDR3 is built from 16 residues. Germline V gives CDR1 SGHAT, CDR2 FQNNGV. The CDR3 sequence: CASSASGRGDTGELFF. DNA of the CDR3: TGTGCCAGCAGCGCGTCAGGGCGGGGGGACACCGGGGAGCTGTTTTTT.

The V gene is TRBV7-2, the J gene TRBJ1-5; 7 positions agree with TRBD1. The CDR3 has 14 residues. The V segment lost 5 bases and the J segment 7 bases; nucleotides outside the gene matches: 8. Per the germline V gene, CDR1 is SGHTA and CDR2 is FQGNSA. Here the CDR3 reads CASSLDRAGQPQHF. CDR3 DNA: TGTGCCAGCAGCCTCGACAGGGCGGGCCAGCCCCAGCATTTT.

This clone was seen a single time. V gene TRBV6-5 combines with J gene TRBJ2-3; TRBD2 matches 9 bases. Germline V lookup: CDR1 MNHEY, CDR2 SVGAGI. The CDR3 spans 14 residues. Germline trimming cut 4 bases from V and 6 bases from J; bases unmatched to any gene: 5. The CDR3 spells CASSSGTSSDTQYF. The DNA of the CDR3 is TGTGCCAGCAGTTCGGGGACTAGCTCCGATACGCAGTATTTT.